These 31 T cell receptor beta chains were sequenced from one sample in a study of blood T cells in healthy people across ages. Primers used in a second PCR of roughly 6 to 11 cycles were a sample-barcoded 5' primer and a J-beta primer mix. TCRdb passed the 5' RACE reads through MiXCR, listing each CDR3 protein once. This sample carries approximately 350,000 distinct CDR3 sequences, approximately 52% of them seen once, and the ten largest clones take around 53%. The sample consisted of blood. The receptors were sampled from a man in his sixties in good health.

This clonotype has a handful of counts. V is TRBV5-1 and J is TRBJ2-2, with 11 bases identical to TRBD1. V lost 7 bases to trimming and J lost 6 bases; unmatched junction nucleotides: 8. The germline V gene encodes CDR1 SGHRS and CDR2 YFSETQ. The CDR3 is 15 amino acids. Written as DNA, the CDR3 is TGCGCCAGCCAATTCGGGACAGGGGGAGCCGGGGAGCTGTTTTTT. Its translation is CASQFGTGGAGELFF.

V is TRBV6-6 and J is TRBJ1-1; D is unclear. Germline V gives CDR1 MNHNY, CDR2 SVGAGI (reference sequence). V was trimmed by 5 bases and J by 4 bases, leaving 11 bases between them. CDR3 length equals 13 residues. The CDR3 nucleotides are TGTGCCAGCAGTCGTCAGGCAGCCACTGAAGCTTTCTTT. It translates to CASSRQAATEAFF.

The rearrangement uses TRBV7-6 and TRBJ1-6; the D gene is possibly TRBD1 (6 bases). Trimming took 5 bases from V and 9 from J, leaving 11 bases between them. Germline V gene lookup returns CDR1 SGHVS and CDR2 FNYEAQ. The CDR3 sequence is 13 residues long. The CDR3 reads CASSATGSSPLHF. The CDR3 DNA sequence: TGTGCCAGCAGCGCAACAGGGAGTTCACCCCTCCACTTT.

The J gene is TRBJ2-7, the V gene TRBV20-1; the D gene is possibly TRBD2 (5 bases). Trimming left V 1 base short and J 0 bases short, with 10 bases between. CDR1 DFQATT and CDR2 SNEGSKA come from the germline V gene (reference sequence). This CDR3 contains 14 residues. The CDR3 nucleotides are TGCAGTGCTAGAGGACTACCGAGCTCCTACGAGCAGTACTTC. Translated, it gives CSARGLPSSYEQYF.

The CDR3 DNA reads as TGTGCCACCAGCAGAGATTCCGGGACTAGCAACGAGCAGTACTTC. Translation: CATSRDSGTSNEQYF. The rearrangement uses TRBV15 and TRBJ2-7; 9 bases line up with TRBD2. From germline, CDR1 is LNHNV and CDR2 YYDKDF (reference sequence). This CDR3 contains 15 residues. V was pared by 0 bases and J by 5 bases, with 5 bases of the junction left unmatched.

To note about this clonotype: A clone one base away is much larger, so this may be a read error. The V and J genes are TRBV10-3 and TRBJ2-5; D may be TRBD1 or TRBD2 (5 bases each). The CDR3 extends over 15 amino acids. Trimming removed 6 bases from V and 11 bases from J, with 25 bases in between. Germline V lookup: CDR1 ENHRY, CDR2 SYGVKD. CDR3 residues: CAIRAQGAVDYEQYF. DNA for the CDR3: TGTGCCATCAGAGCCCAGGGAGCTGTTGACTATGAGCAGTACTTC.

The V gene is TRBV4-2, the J gene TRBJ1-1; the D gene is possibly TRBD1 (6 bases). In germline, CDR1 is LGHNA, CDR2 YNFKEQ. The V and J ends lost 4 bases and 6 bases respectively, with 15 bases between them. The CDR3 has 14 amino acids. The CDR3 DNA follows: TGTGCCAGCAGCCCCCGGACAGCTGGGGCTGAAGCTTTCTTT. This gives the protein CASSPRTAGAEAFF.

The CDR3 protein is CASSRGQGGVNEQFF. CDR3 in DNA: TGTGCCAGCAGCCGAGGGCAGGGGGGGGTGAATGAGCAGTTCTTC. This chain joins TRBV7-9 and TRBJ2-1; D tentatively reads TRBD1 or TRBD2 (7 bases each). The germline gives CDR1 SEHNR, CDR2 FQNEAQ (reference sequence). This CDR3 has 15 amino acids. Trimming cost V 5 bases and J 7 bases, with 18 bases left between them.

Regarding this clonotype: A junction boundary mismatches the germline segment, possibly from a read error. The chain employs TRBV3-1 and TRBJ2-1; 7 bases are a match to TRBD1. The CDR3 sequence is 14 residues long. Germline V lookup: CDR1 LGHDT, CDR2 YNNKEL (reference sequence). CDR3: CASRQDRVRGEQFF. Written as DNA, the CDR3 is TGTGCCAGCAGACAAGACAGGGTGAGGGGTGAGCAGTTCTTC.

This clonotype was recorded a few times. The chain carries TRBV20-1 and TRBJ2-5; 10 bases match TRBD2. V lost 5 bases and J lost 2; bases outside the gene matches: 8. This CDR3 is built from 15 residues. Germline V gives CDR1 DFQATT, CDR2 SNEGSKA (reference sequence). CDR3 loop: CSAVISGGLQETQYF. The CDR3 DNA reads as TGCAGTGCTGTAATTAGCGGGGGGCTGCAAGAGACCCAGTACTTC.

This clonotype was observed once. The genes are TRBV28 and TRBJ2-2; D call uncertain. V was pared by 5 bases and J by 1 base, with 8 bases between. CDR3 length: 14 residues. CDR1 is MDHEN, CDR2 SYDVKM, per germline. This CDR3 reads CASSPTGNTGELFF. CDR3 bases: TGTGCCAGCAGTCCGACGGGGAACACCGGGGAGCTGTTTTTT.

The rearrangement links TRBV21-1 to TRBJ2-5; the table's D call, TRBD2, was not checked against the DNA. TRBV21-1 is tagged as a pseudogene. This CDR3 spans 16 amino acids. In nucleotides, the CDR3 is TGTGCCAGCAGCACACCTGGGGGGGGGAGGTCGGAGACCCAGTACTTC. The encoded protein is CASSTPGGGRSETQYF.

The rearrangement uses TRBV6-5 and TRBJ1-2; D possibly corresponds to TRBD1 (6 bases). Germline CDR1 reads MNHEY; CDR2 reads SVGAGI. The V gene lost 5 bases and the J gene lost 4 bases, with 17 bases spanning the gap. The CDR3 sequence is 15 residues long. CDR3 protein: CASSPNLRGVYGYTF. The CDR3 DNA reads as TGTGCCAGCAGTCCCAATCTAAGGGGGGTCTATGGCTACACCTTC.

There are many counts of this clonotype. The chain combines TRBV7-2 with TRBJ1-2; D is unresolved. The ends were cut back, 4 bases at V and 4 bases at J, with 16 bases in the middle. From germline, CDR1 is SGHTA and CDR2 FQGNSA. This CDR3 has 15 residues. The DNA for the CDR3 is TGTGCCAGCAGCTCCAGGCCGGGGAACTTCTATGGCTACACCTTC. Translating gives CASSSRPGNFYGYTF.

V gene TRBV27 combines with J gene TRBJ2-7; possibly TRBD1 for D (5 bases). CDR1 and CDR2 (germline): MNHEY, SMNVEV (reference sequence). V was clipped by 2 bases and J by 3 bases, with 14 bases between them. CDR3 length equals 15 residues. The DNA of the CDR3 is TGTGCCAGCAGTTTAAAAGGGGCGGTTAGCTACGAGCAGTACTTC. It codes for CASSLKGAVSYEQYF.

J is TRBJ2-4 and V is TRBV29-1, with D unresolved. The J call could be wrong; TRBJ2-7 is a better fit for the DNA end. This CDR3 has 11 amino acids. CDR1 is SQVTM, CDR2 ANQGSEA, per germline. The CDR3 DNA follows: TGCAGCGTTGTCGGAACTTACGAGCAGTACTTC. Its protein is CSVVGTYEQYF.

This clonotype came up a few times. CDR3 protein: CASRNQGIGQPQHF. CDR3 coding DNA: TGTGCCAGCAGGAACCAGGGTATCGGCCAGCCCCAGCATTTT. The chain has TRBV2 and TRBJ1-5, with a tentative D call TRBD1 (5 bases). The CDR3 length is 14 residues. Trimming removed 6 bases at V and 7 bases at J, with 16 bases between. The germline gives CDR1 SNHLY, CDR2 FYNNEI. The full variable domain, rest sourced from reference TRBV2 and TRBJ1-5, is EPEVTQTPSHQVTQMGQEVILRCVPISNHLYFYWYRQILGQKVEFLVSFYNNEISEKSEIFDDQFSVERPDGSNFTLKIRSTKLEDSAMYFCASRNQGIGQPQHFGDGTRLSIL.

This clonotype was observed a handful of times. The chain carries TRBV25-1 and TRBJ2-5; D might be TRBD2 (5 bases). The end of the DNA fits TRBJ2-7 better, so the J call may be wrong. CDR3 length equals 15 residues. Germline values: CDR1 MGHDK, CDR2 SYGVNS. CDR3 in DNA: TGTGCCAGCACACTCGGGCACGGGATCCCCAACGAGCAGTACTTC. Translation gives CASTLGHGIPNEQYF.

The CDR3 loop reads CASSFVRSGASTDTQYF. The CDR3 DNA sequence: TGTGCCAGCAGTTTTGTTCGTAGCGGGGCTTCCACAGATACGCAGTATTTT. The genes are TRBV6-5 and TRBJ2-3, with 8 bases aligning to TRBD2. Trimming cost V 4 bases and J 2 bases; bases outside gene matches: 11. Germline V lookup: CDR1 MNHEY, CDR2 SVGAGI. The CDR3 loop spans 17 amino acids.

This clonotype appeared a single time. Since a much larger clone is just one base distant, this may be a read error. The CDR3 does not end in the conserved phenylalanine or tryptophan, so this is likely a read error. This chain uses TRBV12-3 or TRBV12-4 with TRBJ2-3, with 9 bases matching TRBD1. V was clipped by 6 bases and J by 5 bases; unmatched bases: 9. The CDR3 covers 15 residues. DNA of the CDR3: TGTGCCAGCAGGCTGGGGACAGGGTCCCAAGATACGCAGTATTTG. Protein product: CASRLGTGSQDTQYL.

The chain couples TRBV20-1 to TRBJ2-4; TRBD2 is a possible D gene (6 bases). TRBJ2-7 matches the DNA end more closely, so the J call is doubtful. The CDR3 has 12 residues. CDR1 and CDR2 from the germline V gene are DFQATT and SNEGSKA (reference sequence). In DNA, the CDR3 is TGCAGTGCCGCGGGACGGGGCTACGAGCAGTACTTC. This codes for CSAAGRGYEQYF.

V is TRBV20-1 and J is TRBJ2-5, with D possibly TRBD2 on 6 matching bases. The ends were cut back, 5 bases at V and 4 bases at J, with 14 bases in the middle. The CDR3 extends over 13 amino acids. Germline CDR1 DFQATT, CDR2 SNEGSKA (reference sequence). CDR3 DNA: TGCAGTGCTCTCGGGCACGGGGGAGAGACCCAGTACTTC. This gives the protein CSALGHGGETQYF.

V gene TRBV20-1 combines with J gene TRBJ2-5, with 10 positions matching TRBD1. The J call may not be correct, given that the DNA end is closer to TRBJ2-7. Germline CDR1 is DFQATT and CDR2 is SNEGSKA (reference sequence). The CDR3 sequence is 13 residues long. CDR3 sequence: CSARQTGGSEQYF. CDR3 nucleotides: TGCAGTGCTAGACAGACAGGGGGCTCCGAGCAGTACTTC.

The chain recombines TRBV6-2 or TRBV6-3 with TRBJ2-7; D is ambiguous. The CDR3 covers 17 residues. Germline CDR1 MNHEY, CDR2 SVGEGT. The germline V and J ends were trimmed by 3 bases and 9 bases, with 27 bases remaining between them. CDR3 sequence (DNA): TGTGCCAGCAGTTATACGTCATCCCCGGCTAGTCTACGAGTGCAGTACTTC. Its translation is CASSYTSSPASLRVQYF.

The chain employs TRBV29-1 and TRBJ2-7, with 10 bases that match TRBD2. This CDR3 is built from 14 residues. V lost 7 bases and J lost 7; bases outside the gene matches: 13. In germline, CDR1 is SQVTM, CDR2 ANQGSEA. The CDR3 nucleotides are TGCAGCGCCTCTGGAGCGGGAGGGAAGAATGAGCAGTACTTC. It translates to CSASGAGGKNEQYF.

This clonotype was seen only once. V gene TRBV20-1 combines with J gene TRBJ2-7; 9 bases line up with TRBD1. This CDR3 comprises 14 residues. From germline, CDR1 is DFQATT and CDR2 SNEGSKA (reference sequence). J gave up 6 bases and V 6 bases, and 12 bases lay outside the gene matches. CDR3 DNA sequence: TGCAGTGCGAAACCGGGACAGGGAACTGGCGAGCAGTACTTC. It encodes CSAKPGQGTGEQYF.

The CDR3 region is CASSPGQNTEAFF. Here the CDR3 DNA reads TGTGCCAGCAGTCCCGGACAGAACACTGAAGCTTTCTTT. V usage is TRBV12-3 or TRBV12-4 and J usage is TRBJ1-1; weak D call: TRBD1 (5 bases). The length of the CDR3 is 13 residues. The V gene lost 5 bases and the J gene lost 1 base, with 8 bases spanning the gap.

This clonotype showed up just a few times. CDR3 nucleotides: TGCAGTGCTAGAGACTTGATGGGGGGCGTTCAGCCCCAGCATTTT. Protein: CSARDLMGGVQPQHF. The chain combines TRBV20-1 with TRBJ1-5; D is perhaps TRBD1 (6 bases). The CDR3 runs to 15 residues. Trimming cost V 0 bases and J 6 bases, with 15 bases left between them. CDR1 and CDR2 from the germline V gene are DFQATT and SNEGSKA (reference sequence).

This clonotype was counted between two and nine times. The chain joins TRBV7-2 to TRBJ2-6, with TRBD1 as a possible D gene (6 bases). The V end lost 5 bases, the J end lost 0 bases, and 11 bases lay between the germline ends. The CDR3 contains 16 residues. Germline V lookup: CDR1 SGHTA, CDR2 FQGNSA. For the CDR3, the DNA is TGTGCCAGCAGCCCACGAGGGGGCTCTGGGGCCAACGTCCTGACTTTC. The encoded protein is CASSPRGGSGANVLTF.

The J gene is TRBJ2-7, the V gene TRBV2, with D uncertain. The CDR3 extends over 14 amino acids. Germline V gene data show CDR1 as SNHLY and CDR2 as FYNNEI. Trimming removed 1 base from V and 2 bases from J, with 9 bases in between. In DNA, the CDR3 is TGTGCCAGCAGTGAAGGGGGATTTACCTACGAGCAGTACTTC. Its translation is CASSEGGFTYEQYF.

This clonotype was picked up one time. This chain uses TRBV18 with TRBJ1-5; maybe TRBD1 (5 bases). This CDR3 has 15 residues. V gave up 3 bases and J gave up 3 bases, with 12 bases separating them. Germline CDR1 and CDR2: KGHSH and LQKENI. The CDR3 coding sequence is TGTGCCAGCTCACCGGTGGCAGGGTCCAATCAGCCCCAGCATTTT. This sequence encodes CASSPVAGSNQPQHF.